The clone carrying this T cell receptor beta chain was counted ten times or more. As yet, its antigen is unknown. These data belong to a study of regulatory T cells in long-lasting Graves disease. Study results and limitations: Persistent Graves' patients showed less TCR diversity than newly diagnosed patients showed. Persistent patients shared more public clonotypes (2,741) than newly diagnosed patients (about 940). Study of thyroid tissue was not done, with only peripheral blood studied. Persistent disease preferred TRBV28, TRBJ1-2 and TRBJ2-5.

The CDR3 has 15 amino acids. The V gene's germline CDR1 is MNHEY and CDR2 SVGAGI. The V gene end was trimmed by 2 bases and the J gene end by 7 bases; junction bases not matched to a gene: 5. Assembly of TCR beta libraries relied on iRepertoire HTBI primers together with Arm-PCR of CDR3 regions. Via MiXCR, TCRdb re-called the multiplex PCR reads, giving one row per CDR3 protein. This sample carries hundreds of thousands of distinct CDR3 sequences, 20% to 25% of them seen once, and the ten largest clones take 7% to 10%. Time point specified: persistent/refractory GD, antithyroid drugs over 5 years with positive TRAb. From PBMCs, RNA was extracted and then used to make the TCR library.

Sample: peripheral blood mononuclear cells (PBMCs), taken when the disease was refractory, from a patient treated with antithyroid drugs. The sequence was obtained from a female donor with Graves disease. The genes are TRBV6-5 and TRBJ1-4, with TRBD1 matching over 9 bases. The CDR3 loop reads CASSYGGTGSEKLFF. DNA of the CDR3: TGTGCCAGCAGTTACGGCGGGACAGGGAGTGAAAAACTGTTTTTT.